This paragraph reports one TCR beta chain. Antigen specificity is unknown. This entry is derived from a study of shared clonotypes between healthy human individuals. Study-level findings and limits: The study sampled only blood, and tissue repertoires likely differ. Roughly 5% of naive CD4 clonotypes were shared across several donors. Naive subsets typically showed greater estimated richness than memory subsets. A reduction in generation probabilities was seen for non-shared clonotypes relative to those shared by all four donors.

Profiled with immunoSEQ multiplex PCR; TCRdb holds only in-frame clones, not every one. This table has about 2 million clones, roughly 94% appearing once. There are 12 residues in the CDR3. V lost 7 bases, J lost 12 bases, and 16 bases lay in between. The germline V gene encodes CDR1 SNHLY and CDR2 FYNNEI. Naive CD8 cells lacked CD45RO, underwent positive selection for CCR7 and left out terminally differentiated effector memory CD45RA+ cells. The sample taken for sequencing was naive CD8+ T cells sorted from blood. The sequence was obtained from a man between 18 and 29 years old in good health. The chain carries TRBV2 and TRBJ2-1; D perhaps matches TRBD2 (6 bases). The CDR3 is CASTPGEPRQFF. CDR3 nucleotide sequence: TGTGCCAGCACCCCGGGGGAACCAAGGCAGTTCTTC.